A few counts support the clone carrying this T cell receptor (beta chain). The antigen is undetermined. This sample is part of a study of cytomegalovirus exposure and HLA in healthy donors. Study-wide points: Several of the most significant clusters were apparently associated with common viral pathogens in a later analysis. The classifier reportedly diagnosed cytomegalovirus status with high specificity and sensitivity. It is likely that the observed cluster of highly shared sequence variants was a sequencing artifact. Among CMV-associated TCR beta chains, most appeared HLA-restricted in a later analysis.

The CDR3 covers 14 residues. Per germline, CDR1 LNHDA and CDR2 SQIVND (reference sequence). Trimming pared 5 bases from V and 5 bases from J, leaving 13 bases between. The study ran its PCR with 60 Vbeta and 13 Jbeta primers. The assay was immunoSEQ multiplex PCR, and TCRdb's table has in-frame clones only and misses some. The sample consists of 75,000 to 95,000 clones, more than 70% of them appearing once. The receptor's source is a male donor in good health and CMV-seropositive. The chain carries TRBV19 and TRBJ1-5; D is perhaps TRBD1 (6 bases). The source material was PBMCs. The CDR3 region is CASSEGGRDQPQHF. The CDR3 DNA reads TGTGCCAGTAGTGAGGGGGGGCGCGATCAGCCCCAGCATTTT.